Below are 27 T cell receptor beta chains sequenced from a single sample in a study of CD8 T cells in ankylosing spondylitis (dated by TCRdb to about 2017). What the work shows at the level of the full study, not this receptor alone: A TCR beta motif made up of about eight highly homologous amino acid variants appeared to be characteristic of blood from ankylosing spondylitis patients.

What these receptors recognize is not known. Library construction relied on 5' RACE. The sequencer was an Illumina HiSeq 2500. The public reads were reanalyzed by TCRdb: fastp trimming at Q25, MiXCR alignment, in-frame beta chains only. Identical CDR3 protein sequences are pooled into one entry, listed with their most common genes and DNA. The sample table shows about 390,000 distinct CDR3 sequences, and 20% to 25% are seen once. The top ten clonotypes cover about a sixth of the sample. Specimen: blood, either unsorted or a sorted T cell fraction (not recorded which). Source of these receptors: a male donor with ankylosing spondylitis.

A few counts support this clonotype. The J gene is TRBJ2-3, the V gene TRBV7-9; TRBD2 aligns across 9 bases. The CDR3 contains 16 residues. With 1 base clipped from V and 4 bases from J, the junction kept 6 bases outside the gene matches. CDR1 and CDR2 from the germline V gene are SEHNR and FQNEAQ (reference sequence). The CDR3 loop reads CASSLVRAGGADTQYF. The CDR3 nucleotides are TGTGCCAGCAGCTTAGTTCGAGCGGGAGGTGCAGATACGCAGTATTTT.

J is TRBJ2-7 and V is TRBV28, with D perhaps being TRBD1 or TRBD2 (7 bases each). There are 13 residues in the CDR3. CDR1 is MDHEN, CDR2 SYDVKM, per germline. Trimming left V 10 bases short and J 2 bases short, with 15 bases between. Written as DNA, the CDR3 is TGTGCCACCAGGGAGGGGGCGACCTACGAGCAGTACTTC. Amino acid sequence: CATREGATYEQYF.

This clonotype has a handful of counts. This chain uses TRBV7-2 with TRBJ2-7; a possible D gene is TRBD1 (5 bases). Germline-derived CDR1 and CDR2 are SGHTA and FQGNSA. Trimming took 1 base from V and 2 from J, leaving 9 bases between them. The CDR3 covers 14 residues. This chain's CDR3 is CASSLEVRAYEQYF. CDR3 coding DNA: TGTGCCAGCAGCTTAGAGGTCAGGGCCTACGAGCAGTACTTC.

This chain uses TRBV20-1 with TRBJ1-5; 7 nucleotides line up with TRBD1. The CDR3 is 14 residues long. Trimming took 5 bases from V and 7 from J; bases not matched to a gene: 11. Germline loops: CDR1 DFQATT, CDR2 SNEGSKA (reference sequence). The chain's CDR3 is CSAPQGRSGQPQHF. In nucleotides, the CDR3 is TGCAGTGCTCCACAGGGGCGGTCAGGCCAGCCCCAGCATTTT.

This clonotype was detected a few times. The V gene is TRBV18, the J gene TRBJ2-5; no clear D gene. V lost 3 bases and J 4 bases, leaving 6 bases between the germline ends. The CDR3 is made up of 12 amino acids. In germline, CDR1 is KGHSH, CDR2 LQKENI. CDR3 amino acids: CASSPLRETQYF. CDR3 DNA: TGTGCCAGCTCACCCCTCCGAGAGACCCAGTACTTC.

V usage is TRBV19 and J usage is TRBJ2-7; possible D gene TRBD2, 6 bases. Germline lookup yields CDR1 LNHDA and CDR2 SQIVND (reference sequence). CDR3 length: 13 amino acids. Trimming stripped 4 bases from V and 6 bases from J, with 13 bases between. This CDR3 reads CASSKGLGVEQYF. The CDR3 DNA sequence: TGTGCCAGTAGTAAGGGACTTGGCGTCGAGCAGTACTTC.

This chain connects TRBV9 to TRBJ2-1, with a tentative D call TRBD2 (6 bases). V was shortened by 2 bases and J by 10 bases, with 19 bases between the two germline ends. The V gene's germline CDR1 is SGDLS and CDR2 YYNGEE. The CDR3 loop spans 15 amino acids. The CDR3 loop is CASSVGTGSKREQFF. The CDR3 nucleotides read TGTGCCAGCAGCGTCGGGACTGGATCGAAAAGGGAGCAGTTCTTC.

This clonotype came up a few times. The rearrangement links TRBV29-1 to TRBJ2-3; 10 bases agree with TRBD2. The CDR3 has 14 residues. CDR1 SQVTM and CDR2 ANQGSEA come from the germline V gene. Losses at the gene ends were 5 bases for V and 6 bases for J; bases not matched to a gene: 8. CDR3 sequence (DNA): TGCAGCGTTCAATCTAGCGGGAGCTCGGATACGCAGTATTTT. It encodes CSVQSSGSSDTQYF.

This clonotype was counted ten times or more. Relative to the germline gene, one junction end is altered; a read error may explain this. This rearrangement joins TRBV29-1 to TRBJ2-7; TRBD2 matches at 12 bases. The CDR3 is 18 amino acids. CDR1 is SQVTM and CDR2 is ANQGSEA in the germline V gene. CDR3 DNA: TGCAGCGTTGAAGGGGGGAGACTAGCGGGAGTACCCTCCTCCGAGCAGTACTTC. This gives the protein CSVEGGRLAGVPSSEQYF.

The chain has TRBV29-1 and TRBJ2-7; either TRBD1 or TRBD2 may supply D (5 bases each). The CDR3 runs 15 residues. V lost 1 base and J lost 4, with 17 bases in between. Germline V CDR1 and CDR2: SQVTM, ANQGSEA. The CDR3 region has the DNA TGCAGCGTTGAAGGGGGGAATGGGGCCTATTACGAGCAGTACTTC. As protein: CSVEGGNGAYYEQYF.

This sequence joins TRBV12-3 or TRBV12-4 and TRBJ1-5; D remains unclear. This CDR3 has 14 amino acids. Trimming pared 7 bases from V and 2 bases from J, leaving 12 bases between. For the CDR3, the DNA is TGTGCCAGCACTGCGATTGTGGGCAATCAGCCCCAGCATTTT. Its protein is CASTAIVGNQPQHF.

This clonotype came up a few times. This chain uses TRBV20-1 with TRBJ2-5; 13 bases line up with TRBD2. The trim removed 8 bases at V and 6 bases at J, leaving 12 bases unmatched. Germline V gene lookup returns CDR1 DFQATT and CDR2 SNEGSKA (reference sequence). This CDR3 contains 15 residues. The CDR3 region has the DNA TGCAGTCCGAGTAGGACTAGCGGGAGCCGTCAGACCCAGTACTTC. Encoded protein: CSPSRTSGSRQTQYF.

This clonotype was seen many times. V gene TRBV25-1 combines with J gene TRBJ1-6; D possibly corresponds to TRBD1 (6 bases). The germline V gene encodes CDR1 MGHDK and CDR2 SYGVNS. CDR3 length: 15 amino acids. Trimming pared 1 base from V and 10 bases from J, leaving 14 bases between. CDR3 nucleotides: TGTGCCAGCAGTGAATTACAGGGTTTCGGGTCACCCCTCCACTTT. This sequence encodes CASSELQGFGSPLHF.

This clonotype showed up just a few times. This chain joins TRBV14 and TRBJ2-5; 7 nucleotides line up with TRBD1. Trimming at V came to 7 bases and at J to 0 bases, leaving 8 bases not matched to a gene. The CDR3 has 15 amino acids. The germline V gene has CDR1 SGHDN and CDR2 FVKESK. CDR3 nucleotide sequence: TGTGCCAGCAATACAGGGGCGCCGTACCAAGAGACCCAGTACTTC. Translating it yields CASNTGAPYQETQYF.

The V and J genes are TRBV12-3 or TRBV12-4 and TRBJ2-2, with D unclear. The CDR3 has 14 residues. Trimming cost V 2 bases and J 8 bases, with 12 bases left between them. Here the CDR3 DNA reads TGTGCCAGCAGTTTAACCTCGCCTCTTGGGGAGCTGTTTTTT. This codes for CASSLTSPLGELFF.

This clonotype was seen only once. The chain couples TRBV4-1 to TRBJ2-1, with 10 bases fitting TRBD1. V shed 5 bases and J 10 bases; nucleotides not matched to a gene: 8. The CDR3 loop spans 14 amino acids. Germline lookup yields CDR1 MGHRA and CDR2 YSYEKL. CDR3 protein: CASSAPGQGREQFF. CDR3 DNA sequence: TGCGCCAGCAGCGCCCCGGGACAGGGGCGAGAGCAGTTCTTC.

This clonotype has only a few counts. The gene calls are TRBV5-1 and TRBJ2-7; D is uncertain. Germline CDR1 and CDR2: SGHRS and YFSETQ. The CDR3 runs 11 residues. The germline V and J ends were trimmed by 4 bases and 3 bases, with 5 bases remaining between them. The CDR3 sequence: CASSAYYEQYF. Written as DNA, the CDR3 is TGCGCCAGCAGCGCCTACTACGAGCAGTACTTC.

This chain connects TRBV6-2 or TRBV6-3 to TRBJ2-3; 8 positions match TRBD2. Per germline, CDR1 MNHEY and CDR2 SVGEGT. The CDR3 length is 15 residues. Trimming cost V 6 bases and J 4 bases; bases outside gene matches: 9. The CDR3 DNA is TGTGCCAGCAGGCCAGCGGGAGATTCATCAGATACGCAGTATTTT. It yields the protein CASRPAGDSSDTQYF.

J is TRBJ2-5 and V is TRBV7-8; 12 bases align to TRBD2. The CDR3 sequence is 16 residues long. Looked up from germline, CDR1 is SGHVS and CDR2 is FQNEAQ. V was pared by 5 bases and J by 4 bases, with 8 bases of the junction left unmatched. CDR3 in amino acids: CASSLLTSGSAETQYF. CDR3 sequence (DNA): TGTGCCAGCAGCCTCCTGACTAGCGGGAGTGCAGAGACCCAGTACTTC.

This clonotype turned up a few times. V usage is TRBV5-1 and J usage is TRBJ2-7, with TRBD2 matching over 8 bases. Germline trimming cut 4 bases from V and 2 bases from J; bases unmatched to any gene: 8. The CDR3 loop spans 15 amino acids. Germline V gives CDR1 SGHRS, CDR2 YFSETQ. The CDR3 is CASSPFPGGTYEQYF. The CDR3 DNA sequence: TGCGCCAGCAGCCCCTTCCCGGGAGGGACCTACGAGCAGTACTTC.

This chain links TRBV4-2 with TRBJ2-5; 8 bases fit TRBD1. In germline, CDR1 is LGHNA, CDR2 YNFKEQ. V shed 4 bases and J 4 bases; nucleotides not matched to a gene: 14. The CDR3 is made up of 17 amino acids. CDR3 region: CASSLEGNQGARETQYF. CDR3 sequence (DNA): TGTGCCAGCAGCCTTGAAGGGAATCAGGGGGCGCGAGAGACCCAGTACTTC.

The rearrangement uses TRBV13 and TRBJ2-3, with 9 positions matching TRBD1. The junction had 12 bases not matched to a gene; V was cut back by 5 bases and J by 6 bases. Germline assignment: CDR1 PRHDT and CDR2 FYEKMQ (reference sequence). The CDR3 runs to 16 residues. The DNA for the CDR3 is TGTGCCAGCAGCCCCGGGACAGGGCATGGCCGGGATACGCAGTATTTT. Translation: CASSPGTGHGRDTQYF.

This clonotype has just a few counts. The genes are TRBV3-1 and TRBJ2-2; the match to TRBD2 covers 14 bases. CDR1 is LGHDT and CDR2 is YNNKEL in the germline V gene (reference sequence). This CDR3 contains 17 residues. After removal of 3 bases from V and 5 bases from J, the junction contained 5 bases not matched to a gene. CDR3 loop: CASSHGLAGGGTGELFF. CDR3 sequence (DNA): TGTGCCAGCAGCCACGGACTAGCGGGAGGTGGTACCGGGGAGCTGTTTTTT. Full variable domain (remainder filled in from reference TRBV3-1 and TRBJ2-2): DTAVSQTPKYLVTQMGNDKSIKCEQNLGHDTMYWYKQDSKKFLKIMFSYNNKELIINETVPNRFSPKSPDKAHLNLHINSLELGDSAVYFCASSHGLAGGGTGELFFGEGSRLTVL.

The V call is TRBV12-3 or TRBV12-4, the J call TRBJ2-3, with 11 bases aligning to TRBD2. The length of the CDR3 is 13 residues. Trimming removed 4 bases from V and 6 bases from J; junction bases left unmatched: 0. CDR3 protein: CASSSSGRDTQYF. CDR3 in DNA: TGTGCCAGCAGTTCTAGCGGGAGGGATACGCAGTATTTT.

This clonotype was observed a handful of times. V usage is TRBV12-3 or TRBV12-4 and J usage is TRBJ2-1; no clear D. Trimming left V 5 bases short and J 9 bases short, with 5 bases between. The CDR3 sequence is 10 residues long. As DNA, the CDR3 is TGTGCCAGCAGTGACCTTGAGCAGTTCTTC. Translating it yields CASSDLEQFF.

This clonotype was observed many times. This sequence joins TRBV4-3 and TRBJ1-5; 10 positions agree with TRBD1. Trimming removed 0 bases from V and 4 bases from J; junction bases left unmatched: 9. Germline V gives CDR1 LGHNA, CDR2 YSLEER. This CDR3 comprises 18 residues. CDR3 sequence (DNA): TGCGCCAGCAGCCAAGATATACGGACAGGGGGTTTTAATCAGCCCCAGCATTTT. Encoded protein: CASSQDIRTGGFNQPQHF.

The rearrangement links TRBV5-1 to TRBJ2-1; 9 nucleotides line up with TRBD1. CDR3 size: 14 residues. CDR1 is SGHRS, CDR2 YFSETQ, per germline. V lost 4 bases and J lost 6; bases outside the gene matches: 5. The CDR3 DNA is TGCGCCAGCAGCCTGCAGACAGGGGGCAATGAGCAGTTCTTC. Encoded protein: CASSLQTGGNEQFF.